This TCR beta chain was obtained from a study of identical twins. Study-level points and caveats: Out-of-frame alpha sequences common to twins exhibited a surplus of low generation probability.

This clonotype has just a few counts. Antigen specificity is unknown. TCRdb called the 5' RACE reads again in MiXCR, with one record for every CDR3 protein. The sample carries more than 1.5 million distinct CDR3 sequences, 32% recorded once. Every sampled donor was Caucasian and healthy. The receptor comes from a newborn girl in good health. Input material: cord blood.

CDR3 loop: CASGQGTYYNEQFF. The CDR3 nucleotides are TGTGCCAGCGGACAGGGGACCTACTACAATGAGCAGTTCTTC. The rearrangement joins TRBV6-1 to TRBJ2-1; TRBD1 matches at 9 bases. Germline V gives CDR1 MNHNS, CDR2 SASEGT. With 8 bases clipped from V and 3 bases from J, the junction kept 5 bases outside the gene matches. The CDR3 is 14 residues long.